These T cell receptor beta chains were read from a single sample in a study of lymphopenia after photon versus proton radiotherapy. Assay: immunoSEQ multiplex PCR; the TCRdb copy retains only in-frame clones and omits some. The sample contains about 83,000 clones, around 83% of which appear only once. The sequences come from peripheral blood, collected from a patient treated with proton-based radiotherapy. The source is a man in his sixties with pancreatic cancer. Each CDR3 is given without its conserved first and last residue. The order of the fields is J gene, clone size, V gene, CDR3 length, CDR3 protein. Some rows have no size entry. The others give once, few or many, or a class for an expanded clone.

TRBJ2-5 . TRBV7-9 10 ASSTRQETQY
TRBJ1-3 . TRBV5-1 16 ASSITPRQANSGNTIY
TRBJ2-5 . TRBV5-4 11 ASSANREETQY
TRBJ1-5 few TRBV19 10 ASSMWNQPQH
TRBJ2-3 . TRBV11-2 12 ASSLIGSTDTQY
TRBJ2-2 . TRBV30 15 AWSSPGLAGVAGELF
TRBJ2-2 . TRBV11-2 14 ASSLKGGSTAGELF
TRBJ2-2 . TRBV7-9 11 ASTRRGTGELF
TRBJ1-1 . TRBV30 9 FGRMNTEAF
TRBJ2-1 . TRBV9 12 ASSVGGTYNEQF
TRBJ2-2 . TRBV7-8 13 ASSPLAGVTGELF
TRBJ1-5 . TRBV13 13 ASSRKAIGDQPQH
TRBJ2-7 . TRBV28 13 ASNEGTGVLYEQY
TRBJ2-2 . TRBV6-5 13 ASSRRGRNTGELF
TRBJ2-7 . TRBV11-2 12 ASSLDRGRDEQY
TRBJ1-3 . TRBV6-5 14 ASSYSRRLSGNTIY
TRBJ2-7 . TRBV11-2 14 ASSSGLAGVVYEQY
TRBJ2-1 . TRBV14 14 ASSQVGLADHNEQF
TRBJ1-2 . TRBV28 12 ASSLRGGAHGYT
TRBJ2-3 . TRBV7-2 12 ASSRGLTTDTQY
TRBJ1-3 . TRBV28 13 ASSWADGVKNTIY
TRBJ2-2 . TRBV11-2 11 ASSLAGTGELF
TRBJ2-5 once TRBV28 12 ASSLVPTLETQY
TRBJ2-7 once TRBV5-1 14 ASSLSPSGTPIEQY
TRBJ2-3 . TRBV20-1 9 SSRGTDTQY
TRBJ2-1 once TRBV28 9 ASSPYNEQF
TRBJ2-1 . TRBV19 14 ASSILGGEWVGEQF